The 17 T cell receptor beta chains below all came from one sample that was sequenced in a study of response to subunit inactivated influenza vaccine. TCRdb ran MiXCR on the RT-PCR reads and lists one entry per CDR3 protein. There are about 800,000 distinct CDR3 sequences in the sample; over 20% occur only once, and 10% lies in the top ten. The specimen comprised PBMCs from blood, sampled 5 days after vaccination. These receptors originate from a man aged 50-60 years who received an inactivated influenza vaccine.

In this sample, this clonotype turned up once. The chain carries TRBV30 and TRBJ2-1; no reliable D call. The CDR3 is 12 amino acids. Germline CDR1 GTSNPN, CDR2 SVGIG (reference sequence). Trimming stripped 1 base from V and 9 bases from J, with 10 bases between. The DNA of the CDR3 is TGTGCCTGGAGTGAGAGTTCGGGTGAGCAGTTCTTC. Its protein product is CAWSESSGEQFF.

The genes are TRBV29-1 and TRBJ2-7; a weak D match, TRBD1 (6 bases). V gave up 3 bases and J gave up 0 bases, with 9 bases separating them. This CDR3 contains 13 residues. Germline lookup yields CDR1 SQVTM and CDR2 ANQGSEA. This chain's CDR3 is CSVDQGSSYEQYF. In DNA form, the CDR3 reads TGCAGCGTTGACCAGGGGTCCTCCTACGAGCAGTACTTC.

This clonotype occurred many times. The J gene is TRBJ2-4, the V gene TRBV4-2, with a possible D match to TRBD2 (6 bases). Looked up from germline, CDR1 is LGHNA and CDR2 is YNFKEQ. The CDR3 consists of 14 residues. Deletions cut 3 bases from V and 0 bases from J, with 6 bases between. The CDR3 reads CASSQGGAKNIQYF. CDR3 bases: TGTGCCAGCAGCCAGGGGGGAGCCAAAAACATTCAGTACTTC.

V gene TRBV4-1 combines with J gene TRBJ2-5, with TRBD1 matching 8 bases. The CDR3 covers 15 residues. Germline V lookup: CDR1 MGHRA, CDR2 YSYEKL. With V trimmed by 3 bases and J by 2 bases, 5 bases remained unmatched. This CDR3 reads CASSQAGTGQETQYF. The DNA for the CDR3 is TGCGCCAGCAGCCAGGCCGGGACAGGTCAAGAGACCCAGTACTTC.

This clonotype has a count of ten or more. The V gene is TRBV5-6, the J gene TRBJ2-1, with D perhaps matching TRBD1 (6 bases). Trimming cost V 3 bases and J 7 bases, with 11 bases left between them. This CDR3 is built from 13 residues. Germline V gene sequence: CDR1 SGHDT, CDR2 YYEEEE. CDR3: CASSWAGVNEQFF. In nucleotides, the CDR3 is TGTGCCAGCAGCTGGGCAGGGGTAAATGAGCAGTTCTTC.

V is TRBV20-1 and J is TRBJ2-7, with D hard to call. The V gene's germline CDR1 is DFQATT and CDR2 SNEGSKA (reference sequence). The CDR3 has 12 residues. V gave up 4 bases and J gave up 2 bases, with 9 bases separating them. The DNA for the CDR3 is TGCAGTGCTATCCCGCAAACCTACGAGCAGTACTTC. Protein product: CSAIPQTYEQYF.

Only a few counts were recorded for this clonotype. This chain connects TRBV25-1 to TRBJ1-1; D is undetermined. This CDR3 is 14 amino acids long. V lost 3 bases and J 9 bases, leaving 17 bases between the germline ends. Germline V gene sequence: CDR1 MGHDK, CDR2 SYGVNS. This CDR3 is CASSERRVGSQAFF. The DNA for the CDR3 is TGTGCCAGCAGTGAGCGAAGGGTGGGTTCCCAAGCTTTCTTT.

This rearrangement joins TRBV5-1 to TRBJ2-3, with D possibly being TRBD1 or TRBD2 (6 bases each). CDR3 length: 17 amino acids. Germline CDR1 is SGHRS and CDR2 is YFSETQ. The ends were cut back, 0 bases at V and 0 bases at J, with 14 bases in the middle. As DNA, the CDR3 is TGCGCCAGCAGCTTGGCAGGGGATAGCGGAAGCACAGATACGCAGTATTTT. Translated, it gives CASSLAGDSGSTDTQYF.

The chain recombines TRBV5-1 with TRBJ2-1; D perhaps matches TRBD2 (5 bases). V was cut by 6 bases and J by 0 bases, with 7 bases left in between. The CDR3 consists of 13 residues. CDR1 and CDR2 (germline): SGHRS, YFSETQ. The DNA for the CDR3 is TGCGCCAGCAAGGACTTCTCCTACAATGAGCAGTTCTTC. Its translation: CASKDFSYNEQFF.

Of note for this clonotype: One junction end does not reproduce the germline sequence, and a read error may be involved. This chain joins TRBV20-1 and TRBJ2-7, with a tentative D call TRBD2 (7 bases). The CDR3 extends over 14 amino acids. Germline V gene sequence: CDR1 DFQATT, CDR2 SNEGSKA (reference sequence). Written as DNA, the CDR3 is TGCAGTGCCAGAGGGGGGGGTGGTAGCGACGAGCAGTACTTC. This sequence encodes CSARGGGGSDEQYF.

The sample holds a few counts of this clonotype. This sequence joins TRBV7-9 and TRBJ1-1, with D tentatively TRBD1 (6 bases). Trimming removed 1 base from V and 3 bases from J, with 15 bases in between. This CDR3 spans 16 amino acids. Germline V gives CDR1 SEHNR, CDR2 FQNEAQ (reference sequence). The CDR3 DNA reads as TGTGCCAGCAGCTTAGGATGGGGGCTGGCGGACACTGAAGCTTTCTTT. This gives the protein CASSLGWGLADTEAFF.

This clonotype was seen more than once but under ten times. The chain carries TRBV7-2 and TRBJ2-7; TRBD1 aligns across 9 bases. This CDR3 spans 14 amino acids. With V trimmed by 5 bases and J by 3 bases, 5 bases remained unmatched. The germline V gene has CDR1 SGHTA and CDR2 FQGNSA. DNA of the CDR3: TGTGCCAGCAGCACCGGGACAGGGTACTACGAGCAGTACTTC. Protein product: CASSTGTGYYEQYF.

The J gene is TRBJ2-7, the V gene TRBV6-1; 10 bases line up with TRBD1. The CDR3 is 15 residues long. The junction had 6 bases not matched to a gene; V was cut back by 6 bases and J by 1 base. The germline V gene has CDR1 MNHNS and CDR2 SASEGT. The CDR3 loop reads CASRPRTGGSYEQYF. Here the CDR3 DNA reads TGTGCCAGCAGGCCACGGACAGGGGGTTCCTACGAGCAGTACTTC.

This clonotype was counted at least ten times. This chain uses TRBV6-2 or TRBV6-3 with TRBJ2-1; D is ambiguous. CDR1 is MNHEY and CDR2 is SVGEGT in the germline V gene. The CDR3 is 11 amino acids. Trimming stripped 5 bases from V and 6 bases from J, with 5 bases between. The CDR3 sequence is CASSNSNEQFF. DNA for the CDR3: TGTGCCAGCAGTAACAGCAATGAGCAGTTCTTC.

This clonotype was observed a few times. This chain joins TRBV7-2 and TRBJ2-1; the D is unclear. The germline CDR1 and CDR2 sequences are SGHTA and FQGNSA. V gave up 5 bases and J gave up 8 bases, with 22 bases separating them. CDR3 length equals 16 residues. CDR3 protein: CASSPLVIGAFHEQFF. In DNA form, the CDR3 reads TGTGCCAGCAGCCCATTGGTTATAGGAGCCTTCCATGAGCAGTTCTTC. Drawing the rest from reference TRBV7-2 and TRBJ2-1, the complete variable domain is GAGVSQSPSNKVTEKGKDVELRCDPISGHTALYWYRQSLGQGLEFLIYFQGNSAPDKSGLPSDRFSAERTGGSVSTLTIQRTQQEDSAVYLCASSPLVIGAFHEQFFGPGTRLTVL.

The V gene is TRBV20-1, the J gene TRBJ2-7; TRBD1 is a possible D gene (5 bases). The CDR3 contains 11 residues. The germline gives CDR1 DFQATT, CDR2 SNEGSKA (reference sequence). Trimming shortened V by 5 bases and J by 3 bases, and 8 bases separated the two germline ends. CDR3 DNA: TGCAGTGCTCCGGACAACTACGAGCAGTACTTC. This codes for CSAPDNYEQYF.

This clonotype was detected a few times. The chain uses TRBV4-3 and TRBJ2-5; D possibly corresponds to TRBD2 (5 bases). This CDR3 is built from 15 residues. With 0 bases removed from V and 1 base from J, the gap between germline ends came to 9 bases. CDR1 and CDR2 (germline): LGHNA, YSLEER. The CDR3 DNA reads TGCGCCAGCAGCCAAGATCGGCGGGCCCAAGAGACCCAGTACTTC. Translating gives CASSQDRRAQETQYF.